This T cell receptor beta chain derives from a study of OX40 agonist ivuxolimab in advanced cancers. Overall study context: Under the entry rules, prior anti-PD-1, anti-PD-L1 or anti-CTLA-4 therapy was allowed, and around 40% had some. Study findings and constraints: On average, CD8+ T cells had more expanded clones than CD4+.

Patients were excluded for autoimmune disease history or systemic immunosuppression. The table came from immunoSEQ multiplex PCR; TCRdb's copy has only in-frame clones and leaves some out. The sample has 9,000 to 13,000 clones, roughly 70% seen once. On this clone: Its antigen remains unknown.

The V gene end was trimmed by 6 bases and the J gene end by 4 bases; junction bases not matched to a gene: 11. The CDR3 covers 16 residues. Germline values: CDR1 LNHDA, CDR2 SQIVND (reference sequence). The chain couples TRBV19 to TRBJ1-4, with TRBD1 identical over 7 bases. The sequence was collected from an adult with an advanced solid tumor such as melanoma, head and neck, liver or kidney cancer. This material consisted of CD4+ or CD8+ T cells sorted from blood, taken in a trial of the OX40 agonist ivuxolimab. In nucleotides, the CDR3 is TGTGCCAGTAGCCTCATCCCGGGACAGATTAATGAAAAACTGTTTTTT. Its translation: CASSLIPGQINEKLFF. Drawing the rest from reference TRBV19 and TRBJ1-4, the complete variable domain is DGGITQSPKYLFRKEGQNVTLSCEQNLNHDAMYWYRQDPGQGLRLIYYSQIVNDFQKGDIAEGYSVSREKKESFPLTVTSAQKNPTAFYLCASSLIPGQINEKLFFGSGTQLSVL.